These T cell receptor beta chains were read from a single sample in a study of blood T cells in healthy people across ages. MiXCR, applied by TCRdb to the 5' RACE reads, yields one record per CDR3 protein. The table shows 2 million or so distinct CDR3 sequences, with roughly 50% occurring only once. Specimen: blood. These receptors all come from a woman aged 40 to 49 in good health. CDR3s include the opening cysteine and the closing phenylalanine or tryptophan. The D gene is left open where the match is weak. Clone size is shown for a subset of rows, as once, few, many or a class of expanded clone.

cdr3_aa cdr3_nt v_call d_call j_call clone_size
CASSPVVGGGYNEQFF TGTGCCAGCAGCCCCGTCGTGGGGGGGGGTTACAATGAGCAGTTCTTC TRBV4-2 TRBD2 TRBJ2-1 NA
CASSLEALQGNEQYF TGTGCCAGCAGCTTAGAAGCCTTACAGGGTAACGAGCAGTACTTC TRBV7-2 NA TRBJ2-7 NA
CASSWSGENNEQYF TGTGCCAGCAGTTGGTCAGGAGAAAACAATGAGCAGTACTTC TRBV27 NA TRBJ2-7 NA
CASSPEASYNSPLHF TGTGCCAGCTCACCTGAAGCAAGCTATAATTCACCCCTCCACTTT TRBV18 NA TRBJ1-6 NA
CSARDRSLLAGYNEQFF TGCAGTGCTAGAGATAGAAGTCTGCTAGCGGGGTACAATGAGCAGTTCTTC TRBV20-1 TRBD2 TRBJ2-1 NA
CSVEDPRTGGYGYTF TGCAGCGTTGAAGACCCCCGGACAGGGGGGTATGGCTACACCTTC TRBV29-1 TRBD1 TRBJ1-2 once
CSAPAGAAETQYF TGCAGTGCTCCCGCGGGGGCCGCAGAGACCCAGTACTTC TRBV20-1 NA TRBJ2-5 few
CSANLDSYNEQFF TGCAGTGCCAACTTGGACAGCTACAATGAGCAGTTCTTC TRBV20-1 NA TRBJ2-1 few
CASSQEEKLSYGYTF TGTGCCAGCAGCCAAGAGGAAAAACTCTCCTATGGCTACACCTTC TRBV4-2 NA TRBJ1-2 few
CSVFYTGVNNEQFF TGCAGCGTTTTTTACACAGGGGTCAACAATGAGCAGTTCTTC TRBV29-1 TRBD1 TRBJ2-1 NA
CASSQVGKNIQYF TGTGCCAGCAGCCAAGTGGGGAAAAACATTCAGTACTTC TRBV3-1 NA TRBJ2-4 few
CANSSYGVEYEQYF TGTGCCAACAGCTCCTACGGAGTCGAGTACGAGCAGTACTTC TRBV7-2 NA TRBJ2-7 NA
CASTPGFKTAYGYTF TGTGCCAGCACCCCTGGATTCAAGACAGCGTATGGCTACACCTTC TRBV5-8 NA TRBJ1-2 NA
CASSARTVGSPLHF TGCGCCAGCAGCGCCCGGACAGTGGGTTCACCCCTCCACTTT TRBV5-1 NA TRBJ1-6 NA
CASSPLGGEGYTQYF TGTGCCAGCAGCCCGCTAGGAGGGGAAGGATATACGCAGTATTTT TRBV7-2 NA TRBJ2-3 few
CASAPGAEPHNEQFF TGTGCTAGTGCCCCAGGGGCAGAACCACACAATGAGCAGTTCTTC TRBV12-5 NA TRBJ2-1 NA
CSASLKQGLSYEQYF TGCAGTGCTAGTTTAAAACAGGGCCTCTCCTACGAGCAGTACTTC TRBV20-1 NA TRBJ2-7 NA
CASSRPESWGEKLFF TGTGCCAGCAGCAGGCCCGAATCGTGGGGTGAAAAACTGTTTTTT TRBV5-6 NA TRBJ1-4 NA
CSAGPGLGDTQYF TGCAGTGCCGGGCCGGGTTTGGGGGATACGCAGTATTTT TRBV20-1 NA TRBJ2-3 NA
CASSQETGQGAYEQYF TGCGCCAGCAGCCAAGAAACAGGACAGGGTGCCTACGAGCAGTACTTC TRBV4-3 TRBD1 TRBJ2-7 NA
CASSPVDRSHEQYF TGCGCCAGCAGCCCGGTGGACAGGTCCCACGAGCAGTACTTC TRBV5-1 TRBD1 TRBJ2-7 few
CASRSGTMIIQYF TGTGCCAGCAGATCAGGGACCATGATCATTCAGTACTTC TRBV12-3/TRBV12-4 NA TRBJ2-4 few
CASSTIRGGGTDTQYF TGTGCCAGCAGCACCATAAGGGGCGGGGGGACAGATACGCAGTATTTT TRBV21-1 NA TRBJ2-3 NA
CASSLVTGLGRTQYF TGTGCCAGCAGTTTAGTAACAGGGTTAGGCAGGACCCAGTACTTC TRBV12-3/TRBV12-4 NA TRBJ2-5 NA